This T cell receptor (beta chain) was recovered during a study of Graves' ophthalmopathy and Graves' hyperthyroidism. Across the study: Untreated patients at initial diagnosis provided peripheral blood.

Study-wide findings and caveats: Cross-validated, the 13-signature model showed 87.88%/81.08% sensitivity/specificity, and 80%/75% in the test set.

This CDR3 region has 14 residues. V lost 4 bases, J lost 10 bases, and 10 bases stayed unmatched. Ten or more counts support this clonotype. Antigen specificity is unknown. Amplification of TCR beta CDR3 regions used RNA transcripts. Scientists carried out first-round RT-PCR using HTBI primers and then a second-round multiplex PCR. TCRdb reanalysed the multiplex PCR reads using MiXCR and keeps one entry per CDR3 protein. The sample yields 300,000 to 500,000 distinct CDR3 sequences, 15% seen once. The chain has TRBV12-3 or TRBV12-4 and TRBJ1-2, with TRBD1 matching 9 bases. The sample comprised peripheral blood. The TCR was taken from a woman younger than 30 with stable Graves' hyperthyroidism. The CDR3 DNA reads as TGTGCCAGCAGTTCCCGGGACAGGGCACTTCTCTACACCTTC. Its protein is CASSSRDRALLYTF.